This T cell receptor (beta chain) was recovered during a study of CD8+ T cells in alopecia areata. Study-wide context: Treated patients were given 5 to 10 mg oral tofacitinib twice daily.

This clone was counted between two and nine times. The antigen is not known. The treatment: oral pan-JAK inhibitor, 5-10 mg twice daily. The study, taken as a whole, reports: The study found TCR sharing across patients less clear than in mice, possibly for HLA reasons.

CDR3 length: 14 residues. In germline, CDR1 is SQVTM, CDR2 ANQGSEA. V trimming: 6 bases; J trimming: 3 bases; junction bases outside the gene matches: 8. RNA, once extracted, was reverse transcribed into cDNA for use as the sequencing template. Clones were sequenced by immunoSEQ multiplex PCR, and TCRdb holds only the in-frame ones, with some missing. The sample has 70,000 or so clones, over 25% seen once; the top ten hold about 16%. The material sequenced was CD8+ T cells sorted from blood, taken at week 4, from a patient treated with tofacitinib. The V gene is TRBV29-1, the J gene TRBJ2-7, with 10 nucleotides matching TRBD1. This TCR was sampled from a human donor with alopecia areata. Here the CDR3 reads CSVTGGAFNYEQYF. The CDR3 nucleotides read TGCAGCGTGACAGGGGGCGCCTTTAACTACGAGCAGTACTTC.